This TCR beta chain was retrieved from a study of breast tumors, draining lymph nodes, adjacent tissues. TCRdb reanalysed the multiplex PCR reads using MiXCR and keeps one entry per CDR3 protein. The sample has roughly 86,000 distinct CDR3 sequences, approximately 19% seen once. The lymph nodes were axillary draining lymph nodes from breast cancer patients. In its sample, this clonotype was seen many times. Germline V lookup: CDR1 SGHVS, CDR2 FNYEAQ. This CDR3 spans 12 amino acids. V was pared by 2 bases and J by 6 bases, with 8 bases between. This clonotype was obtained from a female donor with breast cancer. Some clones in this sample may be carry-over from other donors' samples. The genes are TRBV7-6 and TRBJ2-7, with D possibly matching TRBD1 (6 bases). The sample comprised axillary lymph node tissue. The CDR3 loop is CASSLTGREQYF. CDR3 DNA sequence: TGTGCCAGCAGCTTAACAGGGCGCGAGCAGTACTTC.